These 10 T cell receptor beta chains originate from one sample sequenced in a study of glioma-infiltrating T cells after dendritic cell vaccination. Repertoires were generated with immunoSEQ multiplex PCR, while TCRdb's copy carries only in-frame clones and drops some. The sample contains around 58,000 clones, roughly four fifths of which appear only once. The sample consisted of blood, taken before dendritic cell vaccination. The receptors were gathered from a human donor with glioblastoma.

The V and J genes are TRBV19 and TRBJ1-5; a possible D gene is TRBD1 (5 bases). The CDR3 spans 14 residues. Germline loops: CDR1 LNHDA, CDR2 SQIVND (reference sequence). V gave up 5 bases and J gave up 5 bases, with 13 bases separating them. The CDR3 spells CASSLGGRDQPQHF. The DNA of the CDR3 is TGTGCCAGTAGTCTCGGGGGTCGAGATCAGCCCCAGCATTTT.

V usage is TRBV6-1 and J usage is TRBJ1-3, with D maybe TRBD1 (5 bases). CDR3 length: 14 residues. The V gene's germline CDR1 is MNHNS and CDR2 SASEGT. The V end was cut by 6 bases, the J end by 3 bases, with 12 bases between. The CDR3 coding sequence is TGTGCCAGCAGCGCCGGGGGAAATGGAAACACCATATATTTT. It specifies CASSAGGNGNTIYF.

The chain uses TRBV18 and TRBJ2-7; no reliable D call. V shed 2 bases and J shed 3 bases, with 5 bases lying between them. CDR1 and CDR2 from the germline V gene are KGHSH and LQKENI. There are 12 residues in the CDR3. CDR3 residues: CASSPGGYEQYF. The CDR3 DNA reads TGTGCCAGCTCACCAGGCGGCTACGAGCAGTACTTC.

V usage is TRBV4-1 and J usage is TRBJ1-4; TRBD1 matches 9 bases. This CDR3 is 16 amino acids long. Per the germline V gene, CDR1 is MGHRA and CDR2 is YSYEKL. V lost 1 base to trimming and J lost 8 bases; unmatched junction nucleotides: 8. CDR3 nucleotide sequence: TGCGCCAGCAGCCAAGGAACAGGGGGCGCGCGGGAAAAACTGTTTTTT. Protein: CASSQGTGGAREKLFF.

V is TRBV18 and J is TRBJ1-4, with D uncertain. Germline-derived CDR1 and CDR2 are KGHSH and LQKENI. The CDR3 contains 14 residues. Trimming pared 3 bases from V and 4 bases from J, leaving 9 bases between. The CDR3 DNA follows: TGTGCCAGCTCACCCGGAGGAAATAATGAAAAACTGTTTTTT. Its translation is CASSPGGNNEKLFF.

The chain has TRBV4-2 and TRBJ1-2; TRBD1 might be the D (6 bases). The CDR3 spans 14 residues. V was cut by 1 base and J by 2 bases, with 8 bases left in between. Germline-derived CDR1 and CDR2 are LGHNA and YNFKEQ. CDR3 region: CASSQAGHNYGYTF. The CDR3 region has the DNA TGTGCCAGCAGCCAAGCGGGACACAACTATGGCTACACCTTC.

The genes are TRBV29-1 and TRBJ1-6; 8 positions match TRBD1. With V trimmed by 5 bases and J by 0 bases, 3 bases remained unmatched. Per germline, CDR1 SQVTM and CDR2 ANQGSEA. The CDR3 consists of 15 residues. The CDR3 DNA follows: TGCAGCGTTCGACAGGGGAGCTCCTATAATTCACCCCTCCACTTT. It is translated as CSVRQGSSYNSPLHF. The full variable domain, completed using reference TRBV29-1 and TRBJ1-6, is SAVISQKPSRDICQRGTSLTIQCQVDSQVTMMFWYRQQPGQSLTLIATANQGSEATYESGFVIDKFPISRPNLTFSTLTVSNMSPEDSSIYLCSVRQGSSYNSPLHFGNGTRLTVT.

J is TRBJ1-1 and V is TRBV30; a possible D gene is TRBD1 (5 bases). Germline-derived CDR1 and CDR2 are GTSNPN and SVGIG (reference sequence). Trimming pared 3 bases from V and 2 bases from J, leaving 25 bases between. The CDR3 covers 18 residues. The CDR3 is CAWRSSGGNILSNTEAFF. The CDR3 DNA sequence: TGTGCCTGGAGGTCATCGGGGGGGAATATCCTAAGCAACACTGAAGCTTTCTTT.

The chain employs TRBV7-9 and TRBJ1-6; D might be TRBD1 (6 bases). Germline lookup yields CDR1 SEHNR and CDR2 FQNEAQ (reference sequence). The V gene lost 7 bases and the J gene lost 6 bases, with 13 bases spanning the gap. The CDR3 sequence is 14 residues long. The CDR3 DNA follows: TGTGCCAGCAAACTACAGGGACCTAATTCACCCCTCCACTTT. It encodes CASKLQGPNSPLHF.

The chain links TRBV27 to TRBJ2-7, with 11 bases lining up with TRBD2. Germline-derived CDR1 and CDR2 are MNHEY and SMNVEV (reference sequence). The CDR3 loop spans 15 amino acids. V shed 5 bases, J shed 6 bases, and the junction held 9 bases outside the gene matches. The CDR3 sequence is CASSPLAGGQGEQYF. DNA for the CDR3: TGTGCCAGCAGTCCCTTAGCGGGGGGGCAAGGCGAGCAGTACTTC.